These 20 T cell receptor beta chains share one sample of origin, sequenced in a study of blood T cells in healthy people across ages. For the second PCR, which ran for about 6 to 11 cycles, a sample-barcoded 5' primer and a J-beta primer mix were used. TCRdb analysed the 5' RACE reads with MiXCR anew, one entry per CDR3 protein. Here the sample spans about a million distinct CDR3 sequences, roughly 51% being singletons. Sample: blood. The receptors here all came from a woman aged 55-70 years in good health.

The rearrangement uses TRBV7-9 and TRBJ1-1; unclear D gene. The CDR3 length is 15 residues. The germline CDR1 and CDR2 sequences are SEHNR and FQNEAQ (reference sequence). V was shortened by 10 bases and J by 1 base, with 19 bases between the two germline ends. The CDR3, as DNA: TGTGCCATCATATCTCTGACGGAAGCGAACACTGAAGCTTTCTTT. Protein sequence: CAIISLTEANTEAFF.

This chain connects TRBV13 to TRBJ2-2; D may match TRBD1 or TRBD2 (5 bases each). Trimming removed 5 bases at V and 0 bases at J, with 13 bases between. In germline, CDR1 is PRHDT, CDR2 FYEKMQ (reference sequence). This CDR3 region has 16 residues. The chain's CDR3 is CASSHGTGSNTGELFF. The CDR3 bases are TGTGCCAGCAGCCACGGGACGGGGTCGAACACCGGGGAGCTGTTTTTT.

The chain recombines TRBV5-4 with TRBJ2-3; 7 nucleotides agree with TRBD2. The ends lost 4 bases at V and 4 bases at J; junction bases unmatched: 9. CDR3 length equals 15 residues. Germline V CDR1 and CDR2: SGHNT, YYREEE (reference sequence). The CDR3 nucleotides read TGTGCCAGCAGCGTCCGGGACTACCTTTCAGATACGCAGTATTTT. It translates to CASSVRDYLSDTQYF. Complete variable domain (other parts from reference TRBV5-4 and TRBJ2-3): ETGVTQSPTHLIKTRGQQVTLRCSSQSGHNTVSWYQQALGQGPQFIFQYYREEENGRGNFPPRFSGLQFPNYSSELNVNALELDDSALYLCASSVRDYLSDTQYFGPGTRLTVL.

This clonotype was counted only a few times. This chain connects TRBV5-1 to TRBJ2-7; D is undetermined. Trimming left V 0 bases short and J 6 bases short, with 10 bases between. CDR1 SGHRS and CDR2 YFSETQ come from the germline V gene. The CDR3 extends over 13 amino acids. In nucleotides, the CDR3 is TGCGCCAGCAGCTTGGCCGCGTTGGGCGAGCAGTACTTC. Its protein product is CASSLAALGEQYF.

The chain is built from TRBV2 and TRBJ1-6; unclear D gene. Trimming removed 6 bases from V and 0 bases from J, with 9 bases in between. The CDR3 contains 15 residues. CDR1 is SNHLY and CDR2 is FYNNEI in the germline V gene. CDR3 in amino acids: CASRIQSSYNSPLHF. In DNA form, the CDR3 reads TGTGCCAGCAGAATACAGAGCTCCTATAATTCACCCCTCCACTTT.

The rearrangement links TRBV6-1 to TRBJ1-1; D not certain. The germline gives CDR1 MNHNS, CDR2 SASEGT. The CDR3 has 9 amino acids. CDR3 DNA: TGTGCTGTTGCGGGCGGGGCTTTCTTT. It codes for CAVAGGAFF.

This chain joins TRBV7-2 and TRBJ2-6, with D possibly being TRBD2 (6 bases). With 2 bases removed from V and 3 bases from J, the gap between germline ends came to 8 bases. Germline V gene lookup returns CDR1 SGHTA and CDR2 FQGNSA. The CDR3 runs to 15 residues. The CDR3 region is CASSLTGVGANVLTF. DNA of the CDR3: TGTGCCAGCAGCTTAACGGGGGTTGGGGCCAACGTCCTGACTTTC. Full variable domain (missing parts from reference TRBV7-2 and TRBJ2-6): GAGVSQSPSNKVTEKGKDVELRCDPISGHTALYWYRQSLGQGLEFLIYFQGNSAPDKSGLPSDRFSAERTGGSVSTLTIQRTQQEDSAVYLCASSLTGVGANVLTFGAGSRLTVL.

CDR3 sequence: CASTRLAGGHYEQYF. The DNA for the CDR3 is TGTGCCAGCACCAGACTAGCGGGAGGGCACTATGAGCAGTACTTC. The rearrangement joins TRBV9 to TRBJ2-5; TRBD2 matches 14 bases. From germline, CDR1 is SGDLS and CDR2 YYNGEE. The CDR3 contains 15 residues. Trimming at V came to 6 bases and at J to 11 bases, leaving 12 bases not matched to a gene.

Written as DNA, the CDR3 is TGCAGTGCTCGCCGACTAGTCCAAGAGACCCAGTACTTC. Protein product: CSARRLVQETQYF. The chain carries TRBV20-1 and TRBJ2-5; D is possibly TRBD2 (6 bases). Per germline, CDR1 DFQATT and CDR2 SNEGSKA (reference sequence). CDR3 size: 13 residues. Trimming pared 5 bases from V and 1 base from J, leaving 11 bases between.

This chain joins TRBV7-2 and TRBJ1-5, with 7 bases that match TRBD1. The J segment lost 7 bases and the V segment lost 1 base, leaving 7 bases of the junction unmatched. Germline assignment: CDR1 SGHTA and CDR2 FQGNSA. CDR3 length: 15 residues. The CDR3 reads CASSLEAGGRQPQHF. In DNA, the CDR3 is TGTGCCAGCAGCTTAGAGGCAGGGGGTAGACAGCCCCAGCATTTT.

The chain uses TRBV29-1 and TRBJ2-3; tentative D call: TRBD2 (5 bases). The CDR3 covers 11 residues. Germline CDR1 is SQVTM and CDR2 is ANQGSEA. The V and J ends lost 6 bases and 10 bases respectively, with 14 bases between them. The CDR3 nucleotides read TGCAGCGTCCAGACATCGGAGGCGCAGTATTTT. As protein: CSVQTSEAQYF.

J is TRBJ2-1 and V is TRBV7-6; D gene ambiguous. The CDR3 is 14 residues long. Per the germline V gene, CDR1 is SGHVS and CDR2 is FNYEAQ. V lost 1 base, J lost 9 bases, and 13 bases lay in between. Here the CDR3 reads CASSLESALGEQFF. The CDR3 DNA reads TGTGCCAGCAGCTTAGAATCGGCATTGGGTGAGCAGTTCTTC.

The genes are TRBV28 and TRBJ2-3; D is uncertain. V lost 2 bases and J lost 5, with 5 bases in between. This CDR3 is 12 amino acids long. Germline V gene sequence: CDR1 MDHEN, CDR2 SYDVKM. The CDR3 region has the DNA TGTGCCAGCAGTTTACCAATAGATACGCAGTATTTT. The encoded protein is CASSLPIDTQYF. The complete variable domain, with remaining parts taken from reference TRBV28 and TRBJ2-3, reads DVKVTQSSRYLVKRTGEKVFLECVQDMDHENMFWYRQDPGLGLRLIYFSYDVKMKEKGDIPEGYSVSREKKERFSLILESASTNQTSMYLCASSLPIDTQYFGPGTRLTVL.

CDR3 in amino acids: CASTPAGRYEQYF. The CDR3 DNA reads as TGTGCCAGCACCCCGGCAGGGAGGTACGAGCAGTACTTC. This chain uses TRBV12-3 or TRBV12-4 with TRBJ2-7; possible D gene TRBD2, 6 bases. The germline V and J ends were trimmed by 7 bases and 4 bases, with 14 bases remaining between them. The CDR3 is 13 residues long.

The CDR3 here is CASSLNAGELFF. The CDR3 nucleotides are TGTGCCAGCAGTTTAAACGCCGGGGAGCTGTTTTTT. This chain links TRBV12-3 or TRBV12-4 with TRBJ2-2; D call uncertain. Trimming took off 2 bases at V and 6 bases at J, with 4 bases between the two ends. The CDR3 contains 12 residues.

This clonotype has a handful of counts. In nucleotides, the CDR3 is TGTGCCAGCAGTGTATTTCTAGTGCCGAATACGCAGTATTTT. This sequence encodes CASSVFLVPNTQYF. This chain links TRBV28 with TRBJ2-3, with D unclear. This CDR3 spans 14 amino acids. CDR1 is MDHEN, CDR2 SYDVKM, per germline. With 5 bases removed from V and 7 bases from J, the gap between germline ends came to 16 bases.

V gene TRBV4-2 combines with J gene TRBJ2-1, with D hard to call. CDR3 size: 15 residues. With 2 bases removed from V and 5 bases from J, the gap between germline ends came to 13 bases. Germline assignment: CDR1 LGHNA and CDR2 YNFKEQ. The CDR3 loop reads CASSQNVPENNEQFF. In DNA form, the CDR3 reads TGTGCCAGCAGCCAAAACGTACCAGAGAACAATGAGCAGTTCTTC.

CDR3 bases: TGTGCCAGCAGTTACGCGCTAGCGGGAGGGTATGAGCAGTTCTTC. This gives the protein CASSYALAGGYEQFF. The gene calls are TRBV6-2 or TRBV6-3 and TRBJ2-1; the match to TRBD2 covers 12 bases. This CDR3 region has 15 residues. The J segment lost 8 bases and the V segment lost 2 bases, leaving 4 bases of the junction unmatched. Germline V gene sequence: CDR1 MNHEY, CDR2 SVGEGT.

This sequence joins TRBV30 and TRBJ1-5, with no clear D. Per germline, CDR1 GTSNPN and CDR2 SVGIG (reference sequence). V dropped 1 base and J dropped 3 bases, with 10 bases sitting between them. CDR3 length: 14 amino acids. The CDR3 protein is CAWSALHNNQPQHF. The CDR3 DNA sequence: TGTGCCTGGAGTGCCCTCCACAACAATCAGCCCCAGCATTTT.

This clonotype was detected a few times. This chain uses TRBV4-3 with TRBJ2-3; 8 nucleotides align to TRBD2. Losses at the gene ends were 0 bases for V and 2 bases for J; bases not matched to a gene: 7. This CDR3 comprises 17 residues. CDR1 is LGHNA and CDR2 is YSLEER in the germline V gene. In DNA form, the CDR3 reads TGCGCCAGCAGCCAAGATTTCGGTAGCGGGACCACAGATACGCAGTATTTT. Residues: CASSQDFGSGTTDTQYF.